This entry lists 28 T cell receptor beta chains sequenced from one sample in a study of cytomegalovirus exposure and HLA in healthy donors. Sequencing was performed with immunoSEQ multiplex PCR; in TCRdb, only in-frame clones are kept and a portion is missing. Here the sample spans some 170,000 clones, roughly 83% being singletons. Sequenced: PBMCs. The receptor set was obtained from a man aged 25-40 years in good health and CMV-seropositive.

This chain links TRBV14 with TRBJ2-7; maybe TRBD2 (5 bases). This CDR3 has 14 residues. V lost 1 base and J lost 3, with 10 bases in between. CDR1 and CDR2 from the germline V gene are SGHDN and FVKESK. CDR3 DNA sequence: TGTGCCAGCAGCCAAGGCTCGGGAATCTACGAGCAGTACTTC. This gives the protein CASSQGSGIYEQYF. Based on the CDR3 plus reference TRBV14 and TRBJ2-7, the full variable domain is EAGVTQFPSHSVIEKGQTVTLRCDPISGHDNLYWYRRVMGKEIKFLLHFVKESKQDESGMPNNRFLAERTGGTYSTLKVQPAELEDSGVYFCASSQGSGIYEQYFGPGTRLTVT.

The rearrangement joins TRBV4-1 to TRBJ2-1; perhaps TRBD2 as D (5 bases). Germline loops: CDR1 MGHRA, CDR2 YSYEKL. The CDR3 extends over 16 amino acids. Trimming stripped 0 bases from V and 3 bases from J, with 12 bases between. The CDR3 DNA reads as TGCGCCAGCAGCCAAGATATGCGGGTAAGCTACAATGAGCAGTTCTTC. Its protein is CASSQDMRVSYNEQFF.

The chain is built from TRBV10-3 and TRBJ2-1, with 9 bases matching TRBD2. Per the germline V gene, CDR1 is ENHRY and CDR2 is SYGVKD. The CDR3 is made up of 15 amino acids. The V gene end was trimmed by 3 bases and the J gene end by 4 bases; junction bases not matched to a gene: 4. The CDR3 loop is CAISEGLAFYNEQFF. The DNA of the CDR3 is TGTGCCATCAGTGAAGGACTAGCGTTTTACAATGAGCAGTTCTTC.

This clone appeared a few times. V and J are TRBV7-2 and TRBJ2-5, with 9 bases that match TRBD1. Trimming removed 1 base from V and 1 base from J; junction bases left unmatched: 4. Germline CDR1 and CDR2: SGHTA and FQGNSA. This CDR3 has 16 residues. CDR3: CASSLGLTGGQETQYF. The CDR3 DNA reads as TGTGCCAGCAGCTTAGGTTTGACAGGGGGCCAAGAGACCCAGTACTTC.

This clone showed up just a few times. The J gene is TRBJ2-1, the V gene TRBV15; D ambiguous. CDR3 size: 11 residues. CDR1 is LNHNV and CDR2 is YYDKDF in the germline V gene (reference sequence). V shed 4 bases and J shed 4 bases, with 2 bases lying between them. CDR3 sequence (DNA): TGTGCCACCAGCACTTACAATGAGCAGTTCTTC. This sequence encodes CATSTYNEQFF.

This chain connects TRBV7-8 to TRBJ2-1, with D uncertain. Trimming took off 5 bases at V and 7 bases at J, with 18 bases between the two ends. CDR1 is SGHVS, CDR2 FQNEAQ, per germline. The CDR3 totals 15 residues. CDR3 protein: CASSMSSRGVNEQFF. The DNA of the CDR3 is TGTGCCAGCAGCATGAGCTCCCGAGGCGTTAATGAGCAGTTCTTC.

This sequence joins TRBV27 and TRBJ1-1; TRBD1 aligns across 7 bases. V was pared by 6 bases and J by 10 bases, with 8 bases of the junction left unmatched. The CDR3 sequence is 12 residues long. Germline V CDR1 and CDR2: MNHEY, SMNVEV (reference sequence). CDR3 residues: CASSGLGQRAFF. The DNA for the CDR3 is TGTGCCAGCAGCGGTTTGGGACAGAGAGCTTTCTTT.

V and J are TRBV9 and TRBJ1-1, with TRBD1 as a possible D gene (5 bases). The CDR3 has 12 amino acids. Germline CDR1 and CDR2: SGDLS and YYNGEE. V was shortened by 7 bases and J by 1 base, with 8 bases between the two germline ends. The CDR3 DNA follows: TGTGCCAGCGGGGGAGGGAACACTGAAGCTTTCTTT. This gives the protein CASGGGNTEAFF.

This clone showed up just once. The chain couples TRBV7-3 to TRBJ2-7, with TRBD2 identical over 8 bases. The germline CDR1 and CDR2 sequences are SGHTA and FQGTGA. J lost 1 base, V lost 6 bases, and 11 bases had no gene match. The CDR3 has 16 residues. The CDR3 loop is CASSVPRTSFSYEQYF. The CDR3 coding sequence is TGTGCCAGCAGTGTCCCCCGGACTAGCTTTTCCTACGAGCAGTACTTC.

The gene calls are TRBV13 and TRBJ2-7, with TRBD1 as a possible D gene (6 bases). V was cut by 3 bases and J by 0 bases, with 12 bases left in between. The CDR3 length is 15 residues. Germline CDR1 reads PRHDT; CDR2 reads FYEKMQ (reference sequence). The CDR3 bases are TGTGCCAGCAGCTTTTCGACAGGTCCCTCCTACGAGCAGTACTTC. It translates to CASSFSTGPSYEQYF.

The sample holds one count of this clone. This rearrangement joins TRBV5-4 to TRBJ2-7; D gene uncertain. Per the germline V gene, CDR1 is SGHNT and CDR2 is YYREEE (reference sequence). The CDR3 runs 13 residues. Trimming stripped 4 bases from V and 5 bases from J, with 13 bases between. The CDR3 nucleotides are TGTGCCAGCAGCCCGGGTTGGCCCAACGAGCAGTACTTC. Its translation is CASSPGWPNEQYF.

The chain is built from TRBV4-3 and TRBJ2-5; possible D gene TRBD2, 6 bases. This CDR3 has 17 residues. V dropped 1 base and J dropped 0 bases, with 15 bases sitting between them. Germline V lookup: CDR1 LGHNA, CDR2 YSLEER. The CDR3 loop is CASSQAAGPSYQETQYF. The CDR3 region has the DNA TGCGCCAGCAGCCAAGCGGCGGGGCCATCCTACCAAGAGACCCAGTACTTC.

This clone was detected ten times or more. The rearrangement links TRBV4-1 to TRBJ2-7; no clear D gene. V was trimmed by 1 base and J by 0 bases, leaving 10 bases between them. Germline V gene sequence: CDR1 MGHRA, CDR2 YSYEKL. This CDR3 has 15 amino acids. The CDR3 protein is CASSQASFSSYEQYF. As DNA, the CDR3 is TGCGCCAGCAGCCAAGCGAGCTTTAGCTCCTACGAGCAGTACTTC.

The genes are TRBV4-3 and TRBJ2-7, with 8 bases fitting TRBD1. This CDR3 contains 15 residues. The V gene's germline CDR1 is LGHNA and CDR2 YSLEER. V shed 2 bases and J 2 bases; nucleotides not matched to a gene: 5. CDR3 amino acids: CASSQRQGSAYEQYF. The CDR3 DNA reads TGCGCCAGCAGCCAACGACAGGGGAGCGCCTACGAGCAGTACTTC.

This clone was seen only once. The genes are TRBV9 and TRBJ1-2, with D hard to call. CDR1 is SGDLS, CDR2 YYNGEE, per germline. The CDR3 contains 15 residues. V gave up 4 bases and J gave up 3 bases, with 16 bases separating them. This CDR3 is CASSPQSGRHYGYTF. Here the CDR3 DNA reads TGTGCCAGCAGCCCTCAGTCGGGGAGACACTATGGCTACACCTTC.

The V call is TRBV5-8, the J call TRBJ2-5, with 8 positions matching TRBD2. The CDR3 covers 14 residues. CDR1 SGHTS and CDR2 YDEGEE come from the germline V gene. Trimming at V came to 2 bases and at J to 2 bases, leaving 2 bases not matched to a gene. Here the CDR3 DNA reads TGTGCCAGCAGCTTCTTAGCGGGGCAAGAGACCCAGTACTTC. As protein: CASSFLAGQETQYF.

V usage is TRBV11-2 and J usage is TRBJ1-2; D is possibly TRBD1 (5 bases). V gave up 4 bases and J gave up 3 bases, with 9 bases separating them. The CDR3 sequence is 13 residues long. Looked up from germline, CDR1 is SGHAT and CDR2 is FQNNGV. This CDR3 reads CASSSPRDYGYTF. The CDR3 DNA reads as TGTGCCAGCAGCTCCCCCAGGGACTATGGCTACACCTTC.

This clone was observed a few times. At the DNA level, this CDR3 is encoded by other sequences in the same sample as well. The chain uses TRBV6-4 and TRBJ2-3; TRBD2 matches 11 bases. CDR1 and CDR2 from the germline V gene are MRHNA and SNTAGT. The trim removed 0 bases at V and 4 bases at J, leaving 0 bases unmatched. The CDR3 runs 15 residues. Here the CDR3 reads CASSDSSGGADTQYF. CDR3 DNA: TGTGCCAGCAGTGACTCTAGCGGGGGGGCAGATACGCAGTATTTT.

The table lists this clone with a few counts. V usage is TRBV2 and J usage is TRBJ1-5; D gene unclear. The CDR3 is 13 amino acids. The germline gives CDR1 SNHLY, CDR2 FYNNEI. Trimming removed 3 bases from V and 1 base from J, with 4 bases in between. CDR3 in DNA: TGTGCCAGCAGTGACAGAAGCAATCAGCCCCAGCATTTT. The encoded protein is CASSDRSNQPQHF.

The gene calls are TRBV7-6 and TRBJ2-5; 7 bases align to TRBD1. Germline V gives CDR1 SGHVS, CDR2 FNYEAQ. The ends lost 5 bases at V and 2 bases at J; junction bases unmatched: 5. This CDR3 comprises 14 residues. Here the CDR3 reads CASSRDSLQETQYF. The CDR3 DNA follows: TGTGCCAGCAGCCGGGACAGCTTACAAGAGACCCAGTACTTC.

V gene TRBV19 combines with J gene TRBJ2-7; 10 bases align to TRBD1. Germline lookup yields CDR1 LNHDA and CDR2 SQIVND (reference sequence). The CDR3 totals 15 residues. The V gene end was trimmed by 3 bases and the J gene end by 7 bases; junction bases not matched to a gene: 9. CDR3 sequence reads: CASSIPGQGMREQYF. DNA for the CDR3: TGTGCCAGTAGTATCCCGGGACAGGGGATGAGGGAGCAGTACTTC.

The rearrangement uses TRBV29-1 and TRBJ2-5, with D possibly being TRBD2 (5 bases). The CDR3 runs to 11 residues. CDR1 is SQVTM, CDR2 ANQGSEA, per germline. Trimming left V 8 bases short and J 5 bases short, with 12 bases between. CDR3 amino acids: CSHLTGETQYF. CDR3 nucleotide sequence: TGCAGCCACCTAACGGGGGAGACCCAGTACTTC.

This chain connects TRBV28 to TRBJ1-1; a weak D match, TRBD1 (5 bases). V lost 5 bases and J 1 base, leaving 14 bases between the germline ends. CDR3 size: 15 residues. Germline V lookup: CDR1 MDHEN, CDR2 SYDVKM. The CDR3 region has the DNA TGTGCCAGCAGTAATCACAGGTTCTCGAACACTGAAGCTTTCTTT. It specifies CASSNHRFSNTEAFF.

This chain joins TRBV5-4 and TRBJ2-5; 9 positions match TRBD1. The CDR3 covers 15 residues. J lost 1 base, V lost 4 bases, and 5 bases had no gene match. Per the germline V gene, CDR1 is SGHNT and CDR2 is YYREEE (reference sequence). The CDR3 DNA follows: TGTGCCAGCAGCCCACCGGGACAGGGCCAAGAGACCCAGTACTTC. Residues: CASSPPGQGQETQYF. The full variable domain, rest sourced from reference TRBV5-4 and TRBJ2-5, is ETGVTQSPTHLIKTRGQQVTLRCSSQSGHNTVSWYQQALGQGPQFIFQYYREEENGRGNFPPRFSGLQFPNYSSELNVNALELDDSALYLCASSPPGQGQETQYFGPGTRLLVL.

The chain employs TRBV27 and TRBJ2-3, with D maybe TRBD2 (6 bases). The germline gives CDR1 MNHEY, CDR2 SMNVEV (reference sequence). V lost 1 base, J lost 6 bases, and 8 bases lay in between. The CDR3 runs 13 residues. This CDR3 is CASSLLLADTQYF. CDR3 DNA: TGTGCCAGCAGTTTATTACTAGCCGATACGCAGTATTTT.

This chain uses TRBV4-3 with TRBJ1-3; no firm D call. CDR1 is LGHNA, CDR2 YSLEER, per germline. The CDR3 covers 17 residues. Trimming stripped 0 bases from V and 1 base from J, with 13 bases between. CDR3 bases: TGCGCCAGCAGCCAAGAAGGTGGGCGGGGTTCTGGAAACACCATATATTTT. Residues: CASSQEGGRGSGNTIYF.

The CDR3 sequence: CASSSGGAPGELFF. DNA for the CDR3: TGCGCCAGCAGTAGCGGGGGGGCCCCCGGGGAGCTGTTTTTT. The chain combines TRBV5-1 with TRBJ2-2; 11 bases agree with TRBD2. With 5 bases clipped from V and 6 bases from J, the junction kept 3 bases outside the gene matches. Looked up from germline, CDR1 is SGHRS and CDR2 is YFSETQ. The length of the CDR3 is 14 residues.

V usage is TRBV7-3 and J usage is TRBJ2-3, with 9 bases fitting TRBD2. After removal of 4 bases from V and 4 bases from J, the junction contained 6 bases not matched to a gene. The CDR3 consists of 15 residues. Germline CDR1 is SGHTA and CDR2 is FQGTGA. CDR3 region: CASSSSGGSADTQYF. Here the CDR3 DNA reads TGTGCCAGCAGCTCCAGCGGGGGGAGCGCAGATACGCAGTATTTT. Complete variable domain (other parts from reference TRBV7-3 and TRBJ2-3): GAGVSQTPSNKVTEKGKYVELRCDPISGHTALYWYRQSLGQGPEFLIYFQGTGAADDSGLPNDRFFAVRPEGSVSTLKIQRTERGDSAVYLCASSSSGGSADTQYFGPGTRLTVL.